These T cell receptor beta chains were read from a single sample in a study of vaccination and CD4 T cells after COVID-19. The antigens for these receptors are not known. In TCRdb, the PCR reads were re-called with MiXCR into one record per CDR3 protein. The data contain about 16,000 distinct CDR3 sequences, about 51% of them singletons. The starting material was CD4+ T cells from blood, cultured in vitro, obtained before SARS-CoV-2 vaccination. The receptor set was obtained from a human donor who had recovered from COVID-19. Both conserved end residues are part of each CDR3. A D gene is named only where the DNA matches it firmly. Some rows mark clone size as missing; the rest say once, few, many or name a class of expanded clone.

TRBV7-9	.	TRBJ1-1	.	14	TGTGCCAGCAGCCTGGACAGTTCCAACACTGAAGCTTTCTTT	CASSLDSSNTEAFF
TRBV11-2	.	TRBJ1-6	.	18	TGTGCCAGCAGCTCCTTGAGGGACGGAACCTACTATAATTCACCCCTCCACTTT	CASSSLRDGTYYNSPLHF
TRBV5-1	TRBD2	TRBJ2-2	.	15	TGCGCCAGCCAGGGACTAGCGGGGACCACCGGGGAGCTGTTTTTT	CASQGLAGTTGELFF
TRBV27	.	TRBJ2-5	.	15	TGTGCCAGCAGAACCCAAGGTGGTTTTCAAGAGACCCAGTACTTC	CASRTQGGFQETQYF
TRBV20-1	TRBD1	TRBJ2-1	.	12	TGCAGTGCTACCCGGGACAGGGGGCGGCAGTTCTTC	CSATRDRGRQFF
TRBV20-1	TRBD1	TRBJ1-2	few	15	TGCAGTGCTAGAGATCATGGACAGGGTGTTAATGGCTACACCTTC	CSARDHGQGVNGYTF
TRBV20-1	TRBD2	TRBJ2-3	.	16	TGCAGTGCTACTAGGACTAGCGGGAGTTCCGCAGATACGCAGTATTTT	CSATRTSGSSADTQYF
TRBV28	.	TRBJ2-7	.	16	TGTGCCAGCAGTTGGAACCGGGCCTGGAGGCCCTACGAGCAGTACTTC	CASSWNRAWRPYEQYF
TRBV19	.	TRBJ1-1	.	13	TGTGCCAGTAGTCATCGGGGGAACACTGAAGCTTTCTTT	CASSHRGNTEAFF
TRBV7-9	TRBD2	TRBJ2-3	.	19	TGTGCCAGCAGCCCACCCCCCCGGTTACTAGCGGCAGGTCTGGTTACGCAGTATTTT	CASSPPPRLLAAGLVTQYF
TRBV19	TRBD1	TRBJ1-6	few	16	TGTGCCAGTAGTCTGGAGACAGGGGGCGGAAATTCACCCCTCCACTTT	CASSLETGGGNSPLHF
TRBV29-1	.	TRBJ2-3	.	15	TGCAGCGTTGAAGAGGCTGAGGCCCCCCTCGATACGCAGTATTTT	CSVEEAEAPLDTQYF
TRBV2	.	TRBJ1-1	.	13	TGTGCCAGCAGGGGTGACGGCAACACTGAAGCTTTCTTT	CASRGDGNTEAFF
TRBV6-5	TRBD1	TRBJ1-1	.	15	TGTGCCAGCAGTTATCGCGGACAGGGTAGGACTGAAGCTTTCTTT	CASSYRGQGRTEAFF
TRBV6-2/TRBV6-3	TRBD2	TRBJ2-3	.	18	TGTGCCAGCAGTTACTCCCGACTAGCGGGAGGGTTCACAGATACGCAGTATTTT	CASSYSRLAGGFTDTQYF
TRBV7-3	.	TRBJ2-3	.	15	TGTGCCAGCAGCTTAAGGAGTACTCCCACAGATACGCAGTATTTT	CASSLRSTPTDTQYF
TRBV19	.	TRBJ1-5	once	15	TGTGCCAGTAGTATACGTGGGCATAGCAATCAGCCCCAGCATTTT	CASSIRGHSNQPQHF
TRBV11-1	.	TRBJ2-2	.	13	TGTGCCAGCAGTACCACGAACACCGGGGAGCTGTTTTTT	CASSTTNTGELFF
TRBV6-5	.	TRBJ2-7	few	14	TGTGCCAGCAGTTGGGACCCATCCACCTACGAGCAGTACTTC	CASSWDPSTYEQYF
TRBV20-1	.	TRBJ1-2	.	18	TGCAGTGCTAGAGATCAAGCGGTGGGTGGGGGCAGACCTTATGGCTACACCTTC	CSARDQAVGGGRPYGYTF
TRBV7-8	.	TRBJ2-5	.	10	TGTGCCAGCAGCATAGAGACCCAGTACTTC	CASSIETQYF
TRBV20-1	TRBD2	TRBJ2-5	.	15	TGCAGTGCTAGAGGAGCGGGAGGGTTTCAAGAGACCCAGTACTTC	CSARGAGGFQETQYF
TRBV7-8	TRBD1	TRBJ1-1	.	13	TGTGCCAGCAGCACCAGGGGGCACACTGAAGCTTTCTTT	CASSTRGHTEAFF
TRBV20-1	.	TRBJ1-2	few	14	TGCAGTGCTGGGGGGGGGACGGGAGCCTATGGCTACACCTTC	CSAGGGTGAYGYTF
TRBV6-2/TRBV6-3	TRBD1	TRBJ2-1	.	16	TGTGCCAGCAGCGATAGACAGGGTAGGGGGTACAATGAGCAGTTCTTC	CASSDRQGRGYNEQFF